This T cell receptor (beta chain) was observed in a study of beta chain features in type 1 diabetes. Every isolated RNA sample was fully reverse transcribed, so sequencing captured expressed TCRB transcripts. Assay: immunoSEQ multiplex PCR; the TCRdb copy retains only in-frame clones and omits some. Of 300,000 to 350,000 clones listed, 8% were seen once; the top ten hold 0.44%. This clone turned up a few times. The TCR comes from a young woman in good health. The material sequenced was central memory CD4+ T cells from blood.

The CDR3: CASSLEAAPRYEQYF. The CDR3 bases are TGTGCCAGCAGCTTAGAAGCAGCCCCCCGCTACGAGCAGTACTTC. The chain employs TRBV7-9 and TRBJ2-7; D ambiguous. The CDR3 is 15 amino acids. Deletions cut 1 base from V and 3 bases from J, with 13 bases between. The germline V gene encodes CDR1 SEHNR and CDR2 FQNEAQ (reference sequence).